This entry concerns a single T cell receptor beta chain. Its specificity is not known. The sample originates from a study of CD8+CD57+ T cells in acquired aplastic anemia. The wider study: Isolated CD4+ and CD8+ cells, once sorted, yielded DNA averaging roughly 3.2 ug.

Points from the study as a whole: It was found that more than 25 CD8+ CDR3 sequences were shared between patients and controls.

Previously, flow cytometry had revealed CD8+CD57+ cell expansion in the patients chosen for sequencing. According to the study, genomic DNA was the template for TCR beta VDJ and CDR3 profiling. TCRdb re-analysed the reads in MiXCR, keeping a single row per CDR3 protein. The sample lists fewer than 300,000 distinct CDR3 sequences, approximately 80% occurring once. The source is a human donor with aplastic anemia. Sequencing was carried out using sorted CD4+, CD8+, or CD8+CD57+ T cells (not recorded which) from PBMCs.

CDR3 coding DNA: TGTGCCAGCAGCTTGGCCTCAGGGAGAGGGGACACCTTCCTGACTTTC. This encodes CASSLASGRGDTFLTF. V is TRBV7-3 and J is TRBJ2-6; the D gene is possibly TRBD1 (6 bases). This CDR3 is built from 16 residues. The germline V gene encodes CDR1 SGHTA and CDR2 FQGTGA. The V end was cut by 3 bases, the J end by 14 bases, with 23 bases between.